Shown below are 19 T cell receptor beta chains from a single sample sequenced in a study of CD8 T cells in Susac syndrome. Random hexamers were used to reverse transcribe the RNA input (0.5 to 1 ug). Using its own MiXCR run on the immunoSEQ multiplex PCR reads, TCRdb lists one record per CDR3 protein. This table has some 180,000 distinct CDR3 sequences, approximately 94% appearing once. Sequenced: CD4+ T cells from PBMCs. These receptors were taken from a human donor in good health.

This chain links TRBV5-1 with TRBJ2-7; the D gene could be TRBD1 or TRBD2 (5 bases each). The CDR3 covers 14 residues. Germline CDR1 and CDR2: SGHRS and YFSETQ. Trimming pared 3 bases from V and 6 bases from J, leaving 16 bases between. CDR3 nucleotide sequence: TGCGCCAGCAGCTCCTGGGACCCTGGGTCCGAGCAGTACTTC. This gives the protein CASSSWDPGSEQYF. The full variable domain, with the rest looked up from reference TRBV5-1 and TRBJ2-7, is KAGVTQTPRYLIKTRGQQVTLSCSPISGHRSVSWYQQTPGQGLQFLFEYFSETQRNKGNFPGRFSGRQFSNSRSEMNVSTLELGDSALYLCASSSWDPGSEQYFGPGTRLTVT.

This clonotype came up a few times. V is TRBV4-3 and J is TRBJ2-3, with unresolved D. The CDR3 spans 14 residues. Germline V CDR1 and CDR2: LGHNA, YSLEER. V was clipped by 0 bases and J by 5 bases, with 9 bases between them. The CDR3 bases are TGCGCCAGCAGCCAAGATCGGACGAGAGATACGCAGTATTTT. This codes for CASSQDRTRDTQYF.

This clonotype has more than one count but fewer than ten. The chain employs TRBV13 and TRBJ2-2; 9 positions agree with TRBD2. Per germline, CDR1 PRHDT and CDR2 FYEKMQ (reference sequence). The J segment lost 5 bases and the V segment lost 5 bases, leaving 6 bases of the junction unmatched. CDR3 length equals 15 residues. CDR3 bases: TGTGCCAGCAGCCGTAGCGGGAGAGGGACCGGGGAGCTGTTTTTT. This translates into CASSRSGRGTGELFF.

CDR3 bases: TGCAGCGTTGACGATGCAGGGAGAGGGCAAGAGACCCAGTACTTC. Protein product: CSVDDAGRGQETQYF. This sequence joins TRBV29-1 and TRBJ2-5, with D perhaps TRBD1 or TRBD2 (5 bases each). The CDR3 spans 15 residues. In germline, CDR1 is SQVTM, CDR2 ANQGSEA. V lost 3 bases and J 2 bases, leaving 16 bases between the germline ends.

V usage is TRBV27 and J usage is TRBJ1-2, with D perhaps TRBD1 (5 bases). The CDR3 loop spans 14 amino acids. V was cut by 4 bases and J by 5 bases, with 14 bases left in between. From germline, CDR1 is MNHEY and CDR2 SMNVEV (reference sequence). The CDR3 here is CASSSSRDLYGYTF. Here the CDR3 DNA reads TGTGCCAGCAGTTCCTCCCGGGACTTGTATGGCTACACCTTC.

This rearrangement joins TRBV20-1 to TRBJ1-5; perhaps TRBD1 as D (5 bases). The CDR3 spans 13 residues. CDR1 DFQATT and CDR2 SNEGSKA come from the germline V gene (reference sequence). Trimming took 4 bases from V and 8 from J, leaving 15 bases between them. The CDR3 nucleotides are TGCAGTGCTAACCGGGGGATGGGAGAGCCCCAGCATTTT. The encoded protein is CSANRGMGEPQHF.

This rearrangement joins TRBV24-1 to TRBJ2-2; TRBD2 agrees at 8 bases. The CDR3 totals 16 residues. Unmatched junction bases numbered 7, after V lost 4 bases and J lost 4 bases. Germline CDR1 reads KGHDR; CDR2 reads SFDVKD. Written as DNA, the CDR3 is TGTGCCACCAGTGAGCCCGGGACTAGGGGCACCGGGGAGCTGTTTTTT. This codes for CATSEPGTRGTGELFF.

The chain is built from TRBV29-1 and TRBJ2-5; 8 positions agree with TRBD1. J was trimmed by 6 bases and V by 2 bases; bases with no gene match: 5. This CDR3 contains 13 residues. In germline, CDR1 is SQVTM, CDR2 ANQGSEA. In DNA form, the CDR3 reads TGCAGCGTTGAACCACAGGGGGGTAAGACCCAGTACTTC. It yields the protein CSVEPQGGKTQYF.

The chain couples TRBV5-1 to TRBJ2-1; 9 bases align to TRBD1. Germline values: CDR1 SGHRS, CDR2 YFSETQ. CDR3 length: 17 amino acids. J was trimmed by 8 bases and V by 3 bases; bases with no gene match: 15. This CDR3 reads CASSWDAGTGYLDEQFF. The CDR3 DNA reads TGCGCCAGCAGCTGGGACGCCGGGACAGGGTATTTGGATGAGCAGTTCTTC.

The chain uses TRBV20-1 and TRBJ2-7; D possibly uses TRBD1 or TRBD2 (5 bases each). Trimming left V 3 bases short and J 5 bases short, with 11 bases between. This CDR3 is 12 amino acids long. Germline CDR1 and CDR2: DFQATT and SNEGSKA (reference sequence). CDR3 DNA: TGCAGTGCTAGGGGGGATCCGCACGAGCAGTACTTC. Translating gives CSARGDPHEQYF.

This rearrangement joins TRBV7-8 to TRBJ2-1, with D tentatively TRBD2 (6 bases). Trimming stripped 5 bases from V and 0 bases from J, with 14 bases between. CDR1 and CDR2 from the germline V gene are SGHVS and FQNEAQ. This CDR3 contains 16 residues. CDR3 bases: TGTGCCAGCAGCCCCAGGCGCGGGGACTCCTACAATGAGCAGTTCTTC. It is translated as CASSPRRGDSYNEQFF.

This chain uses TRBV23-1 with TRBJ1-5; TRBD1 might be the D (6 bases). TRBV23-1 is flagged as an ORF with uncertain function. The V end was cut by 4 bases, the J end by 3 bases, with 10 bases between. The CDR3 length is 14 residues. As DNA, the CDR3 is TGCGCCAGCAGTCGGGAGGGGGTCAATCAGCCCCAGCATTTT. Encoded protein: CASSREGVNQPQHF.

The rearrangement links TRBV27 to TRBJ2-3; maybe TRBD2 (6 bases). The CDR3 sequence is 16 residues long. The ends were cut back, 4 bases at V and 0 bases at J, with 14 bases in the middle. Germline lookup yields CDR1 MNHEY and CDR2 SMNVEV (reference sequence). The CDR3 loop reads CASSSLDYFSTDTQYF. The CDR3, as DNA: TGTGCCAGCAGTTCACTGGACTACTTTAGCACAGATACGCAGTATTTT.

The J gene is TRBJ1-2, the V gene TRBV2; D gene uncertain. Germline values: CDR1 SNHLY, CDR2 FYNNEI. The germline V and J ends were trimmed by 4 bases and 4 bases, with 7 bases remaining between them. This CDR3 is 12 amino acids long. The CDR3 DNA reads as TGTGCCAGCAGTGGTAGGAGCTATGGCTACACCTTC. Amino acids: CASSGRSYGYTF.

This chain uses TRBV18 with TRBJ2-1; D is perhaps TRBD2 (6 bases). CDR1 is KGHSH and CDR2 is LQKENI in the germline V gene. The V end lost 6 bases, the J end lost 5 bases, and 23 bases lay between the germline ends. The CDR3 loop spans 17 amino acids. CDR3 DNA sequence: TGTGCCAGCTCGCCCGTCCCCGGAGGGCCCGACGACAATGAGCAGTTCTTC. This encodes CASSPVPGGPDDNEQFF.

This sequence joins TRBV3-1 and TRBJ2-1, with D unclear. Germline V lookup: CDR1 LGHDT, CDR2 YNNKEL (reference sequence). The CDR3 extends over 12 amino acids. Trimming removed 3 bases from V and 7 bases from J, with 7 bases in between. This chain's CDR3 is CASSQTSNEQFF. The CDR3 DNA reads as TGTGCCAGCAGCCAGACGTCGAATGAGCAGTTCTTC.

V is TRBV27 and J is TRBJ2-5; 7 nucleotides match TRBD2. J lost 5 bases, V lost 3 bases, and 12 bases had no gene match. The CDR3 is made up of 16 amino acids. Germline-derived CDR1 and CDR2 are MNHEY and SMNVEV (reference sequence). The CDR3 nucleotides are TGTGCCAGCAGTTTCTTCGGGGAGGGCCGCGGGGAGACCCAGTACTTC. Encoded protein: CASSFFGEGRGETQYF.

The rearrangement uses TRBV4-3 and TRBJ1-2; D perhaps matches TRBD1 (6 bases). Germline V CDR1 and CDR2: LGHNA, YSLEER. The CDR3 covers 14 residues. Trimming removed 0 bases from V and 8 bases from J, with 13 bases in between. CDR3 loop: CASSQEMGAGGYTF. The DNA of the CDR3 is TGCGCCAGCAGCCAAGAGATGGGGGCGGGAGGCTACACCTTC.

This rearrangement joins TRBV2 to TRBJ1-2; D possibly corresponds to TRBD1 (6 bases). Per the germline V gene, CDR1 is SNHLY and CDR2 is FYNNEI. The V gene lost 9 bases and the J gene lost 6 bases, with 8 bases spanning the gap. The CDR3 spans 10 residues. CDR3 region: CARNRDGYTF. In DNA form, the CDR3 reads TGTGCCAGGAACAGGGATGGCTACACCTTC.